A selection of T cell receptor beta chains follows, all from one sample in a study of blood T cells in healthy people across ages. Via MiXCR, TCRdb re-called the 5' RACE reads, giving one row per CDR3 protein. The sample lists around 800,000 distinct CDR3 sequences, roughly 24% occurring once. Separately, the same data were catalogued under a study of T cells of mothers and their children.

Sequencing was carried out using blood. The source is a boy between 10 and 17 years old in good health. The CDR3 runs from the conserved cysteine through the conserved F or W. Each record gives: D gene, J gene, clone size, V gene, CDR3 protein, CDR3 DNA. The D gene is left open where the match is weak. Size tells how often a clone was seen (once, few, many) or the class of an expanded clone, and some rows leave it out.

d_call: .; j_call: TRBJ1-1; clone_size: .; v_call: TRBV12-3/TRBV12-4; cdr3_aa: CASSFYDNEAFF; cdr3_nt: TGTGCCAGCAGTTTTTACGACAATGAAGCTTTCTTT
d_call: .; j_call: TRBJ2-7; clone_size: .; v_call: TRBV6-6; cdr3_aa: CASSRPGNGEQYF; cdr3_nt: TGTGCCAGCAGCCGACCGGGCAACGGTGAGCAGTACTTC
d_call: TRBD1; j_call: TRBJ2-7; clone_size: .; v_call: TRBV5-1; cdr3_aa: CASSTGQGVYEQYF; cdr3_nt: TGCGCCAGCAGCACCGGACAGGGAGTCTACGAGCAGTACTTC
d_call: .; j_call: TRBJ2-1; clone_size: few; v_call: TRBV18; cdr3_aa: CASSPKTEAIKGNEQFF; cdr3_nt: TGTGCCAGCTCACCAAAGACTGAGGCTATCAAGGGCAATGAGCAGTTCTTC
d_call: TRBD1; j_call: TRBJ2-1; clone_size: .; v_call: TRBV6-5; cdr3_aa: CASSYFKGASNEQFF; cdr3_nt: TGTGCCAGCAGTTACTTCAAGGGGGCGAGTAATGAGCAGTTCTTC
d_call: .; j_call: TRBJ2-5; clone_size: few; v_call: TRBV9; cdr3_aa: CASSVTALETQYF; cdr3_nt: TGTGCCAGCAGCGTGACAGCACTTGAGACCCAGTACTTC
d_call: .; j_call: TRBJ2-3; clone_size: .; v_call: TRBV6-1; cdr3_aa: CASSKEGNTQYF; cdr3_nt: TGTGCCAGCAGTAAAGAGGGGAATACGCAGTATTTT
d_call: TRBD2; j_call: TRBJ2-3; clone_size: .; v_call: TRBV2; cdr3_aa: CASSESSGGAADTRYF; cdr3_nt: TGTGCCAGCAGTGAGAGTAGCGGGGGGGCGGCTGATACGCGGTATTTT
d_call: .; j_call: TRBJ1-2; clone_size: few; v_call: TRBV5-1; cdr3_aa: CASSLLGDSYYGYTF; cdr3_nt: TGCGCCAGCAGCTTACTCGGAGACAGTTACTATGGCTACACCTTC
d_call: .; j_call: TRBJ1-4; clone_size: few; v_call: TRBV28; cdr3_aa: CASSLYSNEKLFF; cdr3_nt: TGTGCCAGCAGTTTATACAGTAATGAAAAACTGTTTTTT
d_call: .; j_call: TRBJ2-7; clone_size: .; v_call: TRBV6-6; cdr3_aa: CATGEGREQYF; cdr3_nt: TGTGCCACAGGAGAGGGCCGCGAGCAGTACTTC
d_call: .; j_call: TRBJ2-7; clone_size: .; v_call: TRBV25-1; cdr3_aa: CASSGQNSYEQYF; cdr3_nt: TGTGCCAGCAGTGGACAAAACAGCTACGAGCAGTACTTC
d_call: .; j_call: TRBJ2-5; clone_size: few; v_call: TRBV5-5; cdr3_aa: CASSLLRGWETQYF; cdr3_nt: TGTGCCAGCAGCTTGCTCAGGGGATGGGAGACCCAGTACTTC
d_call: .; j_call: TRBJ2-5; clone_size: .; v_call: TRBV2; cdr3_aa: CASSAASAQETQYF; cdr3_nt: TGTGCCAGCAGTGCGGCCAGCGCCCAAGAGACCCAGTACTTC
d_call: .; j_call: TRBJ2-7; clone_size: few; v_call: TRBV9; cdr3_aa: CASSAKGRSYEQYF; cdr3_nt: TGTGCCAGCAGCGCCAAAGGCAGGTCGTACGAGCAGTACTTC
d_call: .; j_call: TRBJ2-5; clone_size: many; v_call: TRBV10-3; cdr3_aa: CAISESEARSETQYF; cdr3_nt: TGTGCCATCAGTGAGTCTGAAGCACGGTCAGAGACCCAGTACTTC
d_call: .; j_call: TRBJ2-7; clone_size: .; v_call: TRBV6-6; cdr3_aa: CASSHQGRKPYEQYF; cdr3_nt: TGTGCCAGCAGTCACCAGGGACGGAAGCCCTACGAGCAGTACTTC
d_call: .; j_call: TRBJ1-2; clone_size: few; v_call: TRBV20-1; cdr3_aa: CSAAHSDHGYTF; cdr3_nt: TGCAGTGCTGCCCATAGCGATCATGGCTACACCTTC
d_call: TRBD1; j_call: TRBJ1-2; clone_size: .; v_call: TRBV4-2; cdr3_aa: CASSQPTGGHGYTF; cdr3_nt: TGTGCCAGCAGCCAACCTACAGGGGGCCATGGCTACACCTTC
d_call: .; j_call: TRBJ2-7; clone_size: .; v_call: TRBV29-1; cdr3_aa: CSVEGSTYEQYF; cdr3_nt: TGCAGCGTTGAAGGCTCCACCTACGAGCAGTACTTC
d_call: .; j_call: TRBJ2-1; clone_size: .; v_call: TRBV20-1; cdr3_aa: CSAPRRGASYNEQFF; cdr3_nt: TGCAGTGCTCCGCGCCGGGGCGCGTCCTACAATGAGCAGTTCTTC
d_call: .; j_call: TRBJ2-1; clone_size: few; v_call: TRBV5-1; cdr3_aa: CASSLGGRREQFF; cdr3_nt: TGCGCCAGCAGCTTGGGGGGGCGAAGGGAACAGTTCTTC
d_call: TRBD1; j_call: TRBJ1-5; clone_size: few; v_call: TRBV7-9; cdr3_aa: CASSLGDRDIEPQHF; cdr3_nt: TGTGCCAGCAGCTTAGGGGACAGGGACATAGAGCCCCAGCATTTT
d_call: TRBD2; j_call: TRBJ2-7; clone_size: few; v_call: TRBV18; cdr3_aa: CASSPLAGETYEQYF; cdr3_nt: TGTGCCAGCTCACCACTAGCGGGGGAGACCTACGAGCAGTACTTC
d_call: .; j_call: TRBJ1-3; clone_size: few; v_call: TRBV6-5; cdr3_aa: CASSPRQVLSGNTIYF; cdr3_nt: TGTGCCAGCAGTCCACGACAGGTCCTTTCTGGAAACACCATATATTTT
d_call: .; j_call: TRBJ2-5; clone_size: few; v_call: TRBV25-1; cdr3_aa: CASSDRRTVEETQYF; cdr3_nt: TGTGCCAGCAGTGATCGCCGGACGGTAGAAGAGACCCAGTACTTC
d_call: TRBD1; j_call: TRBJ2-3; clone_size: few; v_call: TRBV7-8; cdr3_aa: CASSPRTGGTDTQYF; cdr3_nt: TGTGCCAGCAGCCCGCGGACAGGGGGCACAGATACGCAGTATTTT
d_call: TRBD2; j_call: TRBJ2-1; clone_size: few; v_call: TRBV5-4; cdr3_aa: CASSLGVGSGGYNEQFF; cdr3_nt: TGTGCCAGCAGCTTGGGGGTTGGTAGCGGGGGCTACAATGAGCAGTTCTTC
d_call: .; j_call: TRBJ2-7; clone_size: few; v_call: TRBV29-1; cdr3_aa: CSVCDPYSYEQYF; cdr3_nt: TGCAGCGTATGCGACCCTTACTCCTACGAGCAGTACTTC
d_call: .; j_call: TRBJ2-7; clone_size: .; v_call: TRBV12-3/TRBV12-4; cdr3_aa: CASTPGQGRSYEQYF; cdr3_nt: TGTGCCAGCACCCCCGGGCAGGGGCGCTCCTACGAGCAGTACTTC
d_call: .; j_call: TRBJ2-4; clone_size: few; v_call: TRBV6-1; cdr3_aa: CASSDMGLAKNIQYF; cdr3_nt: TGTGCCAGCAGTGACATGGGTTTAGCCAAAAACATTCAGTACTTC
d_call: .; j_call: TRBJ2-1; clone_size: .; v_call: TRBV2; cdr3_aa: CASSQDYNEQFF; cdr3_nt: TGTGCCAGCAGTCAGGATTACAATGAGCAGTTCTTC
d_call: TRBD2; j_call: TRBJ2-1; clone_size: .; v_call: TRBV12-5; cdr3_aa: CASSGTTDEQFF; cdr3_nt: TGTGCTAGTTCCGGGACTACGGATGAGCAGTTCTTC
d_call: .; j_call: TRBJ2-1; clone_size: .; v_call: TRBV2; cdr3_aa: CASMPMGGLIRYNEQFF; cdr3_nt: TGTGCCAGCATGCCGATGGGGGGCCTAATTCGTTACAATGAGCAGTTCTTC
d_call: .; j_call: TRBJ2-7; clone_size: .; v_call: TRBV5-1; cdr3_aa: CASSLVGSGVRSYEQYF; cdr3_nt: TGCGCCAGCAGCTTGGTGGGTTCAGGGGTTCGTTCCTACGAGCAGTACTTC
d_call: TRBD2; j_call: TRBJ2-3; clone_size: few; v_call: TRBV18; cdr3_aa: CASSPRPGGDTQYF; cdr3_nt: TGTGCCAGCTCACCACGCCCGGGGGGAGATACGCAGTATTTT
d_call: .; j_call: TRBJ2-1; clone_size: .; v_call: TRBV7-8; cdr3_aa: CASSLVYGAAAFSYNEQFF; cdr3_nt: TGTGCCAGCAGCTTAGTTTACGGGGCCGCCGCTTTCTCCTACAATGAGCAGTTCTTC
d_call: .; j_call: TRBJ2-7; clone_size: .; v_call: TRBV12-3/TRBV12-4; cdr3_aa: CASSGELVYEQYF; cdr3_nt: TGTGCCAGCAGTGGGGAGCTCGTCTACGAGCAGTACTTC
d_call: .; j_call: TRBJ2-3; clone_size: .; v_call: TRBV10-3; cdr3_aa: CAIGHTSTDTQYF; cdr3_nt: TGTGCCATCGGTCATACTAGCACAGATACGCAGTATTTT
d_call: .; j_call: TRBJ2-3; clone_size: .; v_call: TRBV12-3/TRBV12-4; cdr3_aa: CASSFKDFRTDTQYF; cdr3_nt: TGTGCCAGCAGTTTCAAGGACTTCCGCACAGATACGCAGTATTTT
d_call: .; j_call: TRBJ1-1; clone_size: few; v_call: TRBV5-1; cdr3_aa: CASSWSGLGLPEAFF; cdr3_nt: TGCGCCAGCAGCTGGTCGGGACTGGGGCTCCCTGAAGCTTTCTTT